Listed below are T cell receptor beta chains from one sample, sequenced in a study of glioma-infiltrating T cells after dendritic cell vaccination. Clones were sequenced by immunoSEQ multiplex PCR, and TCRdb holds only the in-frame ones, with some missing. The sample has around 96,000 clones, roughly 83% seen once; the top ten hold roughly 5.6%. Source: blood, taken before dendritic cell vaccination. The receptors originated from a human donor with glioblastoma. The CDR3 runs from the conserved cysteine through the conserved F or W. A D gene is named only where the DNA matches it firmly. For some rows the clone size is stated as once, few or many, or as a class when expanded; others skip it.

>TRBV27|TRBJ1-1|-|-
CASISGVGWNTEAFF
TGTGCCAGCATCTCAGGGGTAGGATGGAACACTGAAGCTTTCTTT
>TRBV10-1|TRBJ1-1|-|-
CASSKGRGNTEAFF
TGCGCCAGCAGTAAGGGGCGCGGGAACACTGAAGCTTTCTTT
>TRBV14|TRBJ1-1|TRBD1|-
CASSLNRGENTEAFF
TGTGCCAGCAGCCTCAACAGGGGGGAGAACACTGAAGCTTTCTTT
>TRBV28|TRBJ2-5|TRBD2|-
CASSLWAAGGRETQYF
TGTGCCAGCAGTTTGTGGGCAGCGGGGGGCCGAGAGACCCAGTACTTC
>TRBV4-2|TRBJ1-1|-|-
CASRGSSTEAFF
TGTGCCAGCAGAGGGAGCAGCACTGAAGCTTTCTTT
>TRBV7-8|TRBJ2-7|-|-
CASSVVRGGYEQYF
TGTGCCAGCAGCGTGGTAAGGGGAGGTTACGAGCAGTACTTC
>TRBV6-1|TRBJ1-1|TRBD1|-
CASTFTGAFGAFF
TGTGCCAGCACCTTCACAGGGGCCTTTGGAGCTTTCTTT
>TRBV10-3|TRBJ1-2|-|once
CAISGDSYWGYTF
TGTGCCATCAGTGGCGATTCTTATTGGGGCTACACCTTC
>TRBV10-2|TRBJ2-7|TRBD2|-
CASSDLGRTSGRVGYEQYF
TGCGCCAGCAGTGACCTAGGGAGGACTAGCGGGAGAGTAGGCTACGAGCAGTACTTC
>TRBV7-2|TRBJ2-7|-|-
CASSLMGGSYEQYF
TGTGCCAGCAGCTTAATGGGGGGTAGCTACGAGCAGTACTTC
>TRBV6-5|TRBJ2-3|TRBD1|-
CASRGTGQDTQYF
TGTGCCAGCAGGGGGACAGGGCAAGATACGCAGTATTTT
>TRBV28|TRBJ1-1|-|-
CASRTDPVTEAFF
TGTGCCAGCAGAACAGACCCCGTCACTGAAGCTTTCTTT
>TRBV7-9|TRBJ2-3|-|-
CASSLGGSGDTQYF
TGTGCCAGCAGCTTAGGGGGTAGCGGAGATACGCAGTATTTT
>TRBV29-1|TRBJ1-1|-|once
CSVDRNTEAFF
TGCAGCGTGGACAGGAACACTGAAGCTTTCTTT
>TRBV25-1|TRBJ1-1|-|-
CASHSGGNLNTEAFF
TGTGCCAGCCATTCTGGGGGGAATTTGAACACTGAAGCTTTCTTT
>TRBV19|TRBJ2-7|TRBD1|-
CASRGPGTGGYEQYF
TGTGCCAGTAGGGGACCCGGGACAGGGGGCTACGAGCAGTACTTC
>TRBV30|TRBJ1-1|-|few
CACLRRGQNTEAFF
TGTGCCTGCCTAAGACGGGGACAGAACACTGAAGCTTTCTTT
>TRBV30|TRBJ1-2|TRBD1|-
CAWRGTGEGYTF
TGTGCCTGGAGGGGTACAGGGGAAGGCTACACCTTC
>TRBV7-9|TRBJ2-7|-|-
CASSLALTGYYEQYF
TGTGCCAGCAGCTTAGCGTTAACAGGGTACTACGAGCAGTACTTC
>TRBV7-8|TRBJ2-3|-|once
CASSWGTSTDTQYF
TGTGCCAGCAGCTGGGGGACTAGCACAGATACGCAGTATTTT
>TRBV10-3|TRBJ2-2|TRBD1|few
CAISDSGTGAGELFF
TGTGCCATCAGTGATTCGGGGACAGGGGCCGGGGAGCTGTTTTTT
>TRBV5-1|TRBJ2-3|-|few
CASSPTGLSQQYF
TGCGCCAGCTCGCCGACTGGACTAAGCCAGCAGTATTTT
>TRBV2|TRBJ1-5|-|-
CASTRGDQPQHF
TGTGCCAGCACCAGGGGCGATCAGCCCCAGCATTTT
>TRBV6-5|TRBJ1-2|TRBD1|-
CASSRGTVYGYTF
TGTGCCAGCAGTAGGGGGACAGTCTATGGCTACACCTTC
>TRBV4-1|TRBJ2-7|TRBD2|-
CASSQISGDRSEQYF
TGCGCCAGCAGCCAAATTAGCGGGGACCGAAGCGAGCAGTACTTC
>TRBV6-5|TRBJ1-1|-|-
CASSSGLTEAFF
TGTGCCAGCAGTTCGGGACTCACTGAAGCTTTCTTT
>TRBV4-1|TRBJ1-4|-|-
CASSQESREKLFF
TGCGCCAGCAGCCAAGAATCCCGTGAAAAACTGTTTTTT
>TRBV4-1|TRBJ1-4|-|-
CASSQDPLSSRDEKLFF
TGCGCCAGCAGCCAAGATCCCCTCTCCAGTCGGGATGAAAAACTGTTTTTT
>TRBV7-2|TRBJ1-1|TRBD1|-
CASSTRQGGEAFF
TGTGCCAGCAGCACCAGACAGGGTGGTGAAGCTTTCTTT
>TRBV30|TRBJ2-1|-|-
CAWSRGDTYNEQFF
TGTGCCTGGAGTCGCGGGGATACCTACAATGAGCAGTTCTTC
>TRBV19|TRBJ1-4|-|-
CASTRDSPATNEKLFF
TGTGCCAGTACCCGGGACTCACCTGCAACTAATGAAAAACTGTTTTTT
>TRBV27|TRBJ2-7|TRBD2|-
CASRISGSVYEQYF
TGTGCCAGCAGGATTAGCGGGAGCGTCTACGAGCAGTACTTC
>TRBV19|TRBJ1-3|-|-
CASSLRAGGSGNTIYF
TGTGCCAGTAGTCTGCGGGCCGGGGGCTCTGGAAACACCATATATTTT
>TRBV6-6|TRBJ2-2|TRBD1|many
CASLLLQGAGTGELFF
TGTGCCAGCCTTCTCTTACAGGGGGCAGGCACCGGGGAGCTGTTTTTT
>TRBV18|TRBJ1-4|-|-
CASSPRQAGTNEKLFF
TGTGCCAGCTCACCTAGACAGGCCGGAACTAATGAAAAACTGTTTTTT
>TRBV5-5|TRBJ2-7|-|-
CASSSGVGYEQYF
TGTGCCAGCAGCTCCGGAGTGGGCTACGAGCAGTACTTC
>TRBV5-1|TRBJ2-6|-|-
CASSLVGSVRANVLTF
TGCGCCAGCAGCTTGGTAGGGAGCGTGAGGGCCAACGTCCTGACTTTC
>TRBV28|TRBJ2-5|-|-
CASSPGGGLMETQYF
TGTGCCAGCAGCCCTGGGGGGGGCTTAATGGAGACCCAGTACTTC
>TRBV6-4|TRBJ1-6|-|-
CASRMTSSYNSPLHF
TGTGCCAGCAGGATGACTAGCTCCTATAATTCACCCCTCCACTTT
>TRBV7-6|TRBJ1-1|-|-
CASRRGTNTEAFF
TGTGCCAGCAGACGGGGGACTAACACTGAAGCTTTCTTT
>TRBV28|TRBJ2-7|TRBD1|-
CARPRGGTGFSEQYF
TGTGCCAGACCCAGGGGCGGGACAGGGTTCTCCGAGCAGTACTTC
>TRBV6-1|TRBJ2-1|-|-
CATAWRGREQFF
TGTGCCACCGCCTGGAGGGGAAGGGAGCAGTTCTTC
>TRBV19|TRBJ1-2|-|-
CASSRMNRVNGYGYTF
TGTGCCAGTAGTAGAATGAACAGGGTCAACGGGTATGGCTACACCTTC